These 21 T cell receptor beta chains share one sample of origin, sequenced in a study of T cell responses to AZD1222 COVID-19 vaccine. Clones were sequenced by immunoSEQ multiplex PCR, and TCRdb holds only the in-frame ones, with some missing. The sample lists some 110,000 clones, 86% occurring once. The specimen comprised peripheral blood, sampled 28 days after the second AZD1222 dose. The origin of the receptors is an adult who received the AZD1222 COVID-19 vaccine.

In DNA, the CDR3 is TGTGCCAGCACTCAAGGGGGGGCAGACAATGAGCAGTTCTTC. This codes for CASTQGGADNEQFF. The chain is built from TRBV6-5 and TRBJ2-1; D may be TRBD2 (7 bases). Trimming removed 7 bases at V and 5 bases at J, with 15 bases between. Germline V CDR1 and CDR2: MNHEY, SVGAGI. CDR3 length equals 14 residues.

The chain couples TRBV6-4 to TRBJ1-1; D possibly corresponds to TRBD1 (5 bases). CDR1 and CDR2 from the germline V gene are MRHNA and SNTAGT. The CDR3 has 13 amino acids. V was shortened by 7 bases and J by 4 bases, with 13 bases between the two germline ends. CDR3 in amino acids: CASTAGEGTEAFF. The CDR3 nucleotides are TGTGCCAGCACGGCGGGGGAGGGCACTGAAGCTTTCTTT.

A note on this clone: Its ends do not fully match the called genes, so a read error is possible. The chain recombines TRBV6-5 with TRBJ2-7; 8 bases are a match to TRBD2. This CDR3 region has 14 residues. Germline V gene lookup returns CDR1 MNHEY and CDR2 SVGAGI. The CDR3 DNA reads TGTGCCACCAGTTTCGGGGGGGACTCCTACGAGCAGTACTTC. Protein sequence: CATSFGGDSYEQYF.

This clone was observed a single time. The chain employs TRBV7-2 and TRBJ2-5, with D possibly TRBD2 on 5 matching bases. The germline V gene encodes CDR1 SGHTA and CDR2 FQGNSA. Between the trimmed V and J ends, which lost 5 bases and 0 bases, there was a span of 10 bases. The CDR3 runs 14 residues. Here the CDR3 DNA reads TGTGCCAGCAGCAGTGAGGGCTACCAAGAGACCCAGTACTTC. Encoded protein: CASSSEGYQETQYF. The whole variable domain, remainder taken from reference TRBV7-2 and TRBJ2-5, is GAGVSQSPSNKVTEKGKDVELRCDPISGHTALYWYRQSLGQGLEFLIYFQGNSAPDKSGLPSDRFSAERTGGSVSTLTIQRTQQEDSAVYLCASSSEGYQETQYFGPGTRLLVL.

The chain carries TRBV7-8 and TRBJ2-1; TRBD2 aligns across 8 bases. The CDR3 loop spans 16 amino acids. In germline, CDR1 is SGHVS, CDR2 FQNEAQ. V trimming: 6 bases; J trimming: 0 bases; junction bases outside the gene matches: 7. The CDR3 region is CASRSGGASSYNEQFF. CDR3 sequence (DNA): TGTGCCAGCAGATCCGGGGGGGCGAGCTCCTACAATGAGCAGTTCTTC.

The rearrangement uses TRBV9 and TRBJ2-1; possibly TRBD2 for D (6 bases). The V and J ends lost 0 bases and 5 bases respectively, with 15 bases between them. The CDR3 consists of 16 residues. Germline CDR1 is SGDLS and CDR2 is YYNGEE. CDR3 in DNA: TGTGCCAGCAGCGTAGAGCTGGGCGGGGCACACAATGAGCAGTTCTTC. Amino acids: CASSVELGGAHNEQFF.

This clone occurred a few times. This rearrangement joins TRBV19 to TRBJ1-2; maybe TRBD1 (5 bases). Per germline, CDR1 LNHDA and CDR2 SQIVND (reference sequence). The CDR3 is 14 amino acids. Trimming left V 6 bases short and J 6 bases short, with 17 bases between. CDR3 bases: TGTGCCAGTAGCGGGACTCCCTTTTCGGATGGCTACACCTTC. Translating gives CASSGTPFSDGYTF.

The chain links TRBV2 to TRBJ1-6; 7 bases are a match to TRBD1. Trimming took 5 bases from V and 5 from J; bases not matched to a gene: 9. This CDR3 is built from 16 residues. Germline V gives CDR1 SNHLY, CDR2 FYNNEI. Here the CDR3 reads CASSLGGAGNNSPLHF. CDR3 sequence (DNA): TGTGCCAGCAGTCTAGGGGGCGCTGGTAATAATTCACCCCTCCACTTT.

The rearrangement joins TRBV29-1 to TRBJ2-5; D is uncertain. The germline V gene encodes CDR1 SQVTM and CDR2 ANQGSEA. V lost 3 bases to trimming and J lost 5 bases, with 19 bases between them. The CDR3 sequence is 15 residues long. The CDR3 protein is CSVEGGRAVGETQYF. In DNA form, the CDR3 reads TGCAGCGTTGAGGGTGGTAGAGCCGTAGGGGAGACCCAGTACTTC. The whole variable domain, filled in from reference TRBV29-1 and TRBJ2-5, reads SAVISQKPSRDICQRGTSLTIQCQVDSQVTMMFWYRQQPGQSLTLIATANQGSEATYESGFVIDKFPISRPNLTFSTLTVSNMSPEDSSIYLCSVEGGRAVGETQYFGPGTRLLVL.

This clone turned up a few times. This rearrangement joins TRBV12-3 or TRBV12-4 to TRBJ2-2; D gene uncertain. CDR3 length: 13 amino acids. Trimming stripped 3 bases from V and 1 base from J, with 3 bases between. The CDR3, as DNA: TGTGCCAGCAGTTTTAGGAACACCGGGGAGCTGTTTTTT. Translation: CASSFRNTGELFF.

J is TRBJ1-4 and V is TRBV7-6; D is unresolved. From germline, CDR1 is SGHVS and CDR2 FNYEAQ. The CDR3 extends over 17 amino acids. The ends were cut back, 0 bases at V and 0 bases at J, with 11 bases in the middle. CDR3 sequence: CASSLALDPATNEKLFF. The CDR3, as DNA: TGTGCCAGCAGCTTAGCTTTAGACCCAGCAACTAATGAAAAACTGTTTTTT.

The CDR3 bases are TGTGCCATCAGTGAGTCTTGGTACGGCTCTCGTGGCTACACCTTC. This codes for CAISESWYGSRGYTF. The V call is TRBV10-3, the J call TRBJ1-2; unclear D gene. Germline loops: CDR1 ENHRY, CDR2 SYGVKD. V was cut by 0 bases and J by 7 bases, with 15 bases left in between. The CDR3 length is 15 residues.

This CDR3 reads CSVLGTGVFDGNTIYF. In nucleotides, the CDR3 is TGCAGCGTTCTCGGGACAGGAGTTTTTGATGGAAACACCATATATTTT. The genes are TRBV29-1 and TRBJ1-3; 8 bases map to TRBD1. The CDR3 covers 16 residues. The germline V gene has CDR1 SQVTM and CDR2 ANQGSEA. V trimming: 5 bases; J trimming: 3 bases; junction bases outside the gene matches: 12.

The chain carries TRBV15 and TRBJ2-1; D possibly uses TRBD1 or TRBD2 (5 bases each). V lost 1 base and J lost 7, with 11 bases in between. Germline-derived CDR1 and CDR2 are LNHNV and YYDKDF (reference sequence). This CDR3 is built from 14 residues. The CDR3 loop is CATSRGDPLNEQFF. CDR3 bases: TGTGCCACCAGCAGAGGGGACCCATTGAATGAGCAGTTCTTC.

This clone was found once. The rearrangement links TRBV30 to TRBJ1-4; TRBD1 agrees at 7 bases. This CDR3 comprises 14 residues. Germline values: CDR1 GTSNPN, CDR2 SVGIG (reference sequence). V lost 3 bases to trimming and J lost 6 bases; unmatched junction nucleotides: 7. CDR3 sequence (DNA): TGTGCCTGGAGCAGACAGGGAGGGGATGAAAAACTGTTTTTT. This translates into CAWSRQGGDEKLFF.

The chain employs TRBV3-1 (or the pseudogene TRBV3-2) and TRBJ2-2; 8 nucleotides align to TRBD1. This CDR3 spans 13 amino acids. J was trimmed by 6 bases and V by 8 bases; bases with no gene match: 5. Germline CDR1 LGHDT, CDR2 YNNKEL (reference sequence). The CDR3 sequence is CASAQGGAGELFF. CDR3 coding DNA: TGTGCCAGCGCACAGGGGGGAGCCGGGGAGCTGTTTTTT.

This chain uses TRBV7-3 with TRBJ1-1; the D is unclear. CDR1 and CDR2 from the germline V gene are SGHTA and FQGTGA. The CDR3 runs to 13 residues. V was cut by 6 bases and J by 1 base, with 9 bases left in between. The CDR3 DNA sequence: TGTGCCAGCAGTTTTCAGCAGAACACTGAAGCTTTCTTT. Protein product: CASSFQQNTEAFF.

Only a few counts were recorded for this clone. DNA of the CDR3: TGTGCCAGCAACACAGGGGGGATCGATGAGCAGTTCTTC. It yields the protein CASNTGGIDEQFF. The V gene is TRBV27, the J gene TRBJ2-1; 8 bases agree with TRBD1. CDR3 length equals 13 residues. The V gene end was trimmed by 7 bases and the J gene end by 8 bases; junction bases not matched to a gene: 7. Looked up from germline, CDR1 is MNHEY and CDR2 is SMNVEV (reference sequence).

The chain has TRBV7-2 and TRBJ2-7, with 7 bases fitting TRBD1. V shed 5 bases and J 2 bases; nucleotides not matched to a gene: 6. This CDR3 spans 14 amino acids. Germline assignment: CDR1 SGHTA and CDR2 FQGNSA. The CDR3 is CASSLNRGPYEQYF. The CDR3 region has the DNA TGTGCCAGCAGCCTTAACAGGGGACCCTACGAGCAGTACTTC.

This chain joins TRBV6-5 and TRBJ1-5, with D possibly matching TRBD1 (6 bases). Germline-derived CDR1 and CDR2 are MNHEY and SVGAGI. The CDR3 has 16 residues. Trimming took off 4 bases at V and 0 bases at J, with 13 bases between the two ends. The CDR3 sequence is CASSFNRAYSNQPQHF. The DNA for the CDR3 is TGTGCCAGCAGTTTTAACAGGGCATATAGCAATCAGCCCCAGCATTTT.

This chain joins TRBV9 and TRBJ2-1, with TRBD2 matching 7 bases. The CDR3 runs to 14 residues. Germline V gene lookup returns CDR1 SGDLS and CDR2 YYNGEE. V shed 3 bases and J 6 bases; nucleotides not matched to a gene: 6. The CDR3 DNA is TGTGCCAGCAGCGAGGGGCCGGGGGGCAATGAGCAGTTCTTC. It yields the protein CASSEGPGGNEQFF.